What follows are 2 T cell receptor beta chains derived from one specimen sequenced in a study of shared clonotypes between healthy human individuals. Produced via immunoSEQ multiplex PCR; TCRdb's table is partial and in-frame only. The sample includes roughly 1 million clones, about 75% seen only once; the top ten take approximately 1.5%. Sequenced sample: memory CD4+ T cells sorted from blood. Subset defined: CD45RA-negative fraction. These TCRs come from a man in his late teens or twenties in good health.

The rearrangement joins TRBV21-1 to TRBJ2-5; TRBD2, the table's D call, lacks a check against the DNA. TRBV21-1 is flagged as a pseudogene. The CDR3 is 20 residues long. The CDR3 is CASSKFPYGSWRETEETQYF. The CDR3 DNA sequence: TGTGCCAGCAGCAAATTCCCTTATGGCTCTTGGAGGGAGACGGAGGAGACCCAGTACTTC.

The chain uses TRBV19 and TRBJ2-3; 9 nucleotides align to TRBD1. Unmatched junction bases numbered 3, after V lost 5 bases and J lost 3 bases. This CDR3 is 14 amino acids long. The germline V gene has CDR1 LNHDA and CDR2 SQIVND (reference sequence). For the CDR3, the DNA is TGTGCCAGTAGTCCGGGACAGGGTACAGATACGCAGTATTTT. This gives the protein CASSPGQGTDTQYF.